This entry lists 19 T cell receptor beta chains sequenced from one sample in a study of blood T cells in healthy people across ages. Sample-barcoded 5' priming and a J-beta primer mix drove a second PCR of roughly 6 to 12 cycles. In TCRdb, the 5' RACE reads were re-called with MiXCR into one record per CDR3 protein. The table has 1.5 million to 2 million distinct CDR3 sequences, about 28% seen once. Source material: blood. These receptors all come from a woman aged 25-40 years in good health.

Ten or more counts support this clonotype. The chain joins TRBV7-9 to TRBJ2-7, with D possibly matching TRBD1 (6 bases). The germline CDR1 and CDR2 sequences are SEHNR and FQNEAQ (reference sequence). Trimming left V 8 bases short and J 1 base short, with 9 bases between. This CDR3 contains 12 residues. The CDR3 DNA follows: TGTGCCAGCGGGACAACTTCCTACGAGCAGTACTTC. Protein sequence: CASGTTSYEQYF.

The chain recombines TRBV5-5 with TRBJ2-1; possible D gene TRBD1, 5 bases. Per the germline V gene, CDR1 is SGHKS and CDR2 is YYEKEE (reference sequence). Deletions cut 2 bases from V and 5 bases from J, with 14 bases between. The length of the CDR3 is 15 residues. The CDR3 region has the DNA TGTGCCAGCAGCTTTTTGGTCAGGGCCCACAATGAGCAGTTCTTC. It yields the protein CASSFLVRAHNEQFF.

Points on this clonotype: This could be a read error, since a much larger clone is one nucleotide away. The J gene is TRBJ2-6, the V gene TRBV10-2; TRBD1 matches 12 bases. From germline, CDR1 is WSHSY and CDR2 SAAADI. The V gene end was trimmed by 6 bases and the J gene end by 4 bases; junction bases not matched to a gene: 7. The CDR3 is made up of 17 amino acids. In DNA, the CDR3 is TGCGCCAGCAGGCGGGGACAGGGGGCGCCCGGGGCCAACGTCCTGACTTTC. As protein: CASRRGQGAPGANVLTF.

At least ten counts were recorded for this clonotype. This chain joins TRBV29-1 and TRBJ2-5; 10 nucleotides agree with TRBD2. The germline CDR1 and CDR2 sequences are SQVTM and ANQGSEA. The CDR3 contains 13 residues. The junction had 2 bases not matched to a gene; V was cut back by 6 bases and J by 1 base. CDR3 sequence (DNA): TGCAGCGTGGAGCGGGAGGGCCAAGAGACCCAGTACTTC. Translated, it gives CSVEREGQETQYF.

The chain joins TRBV7-9 to TRBJ2-2, with a possible D match to TRBD2 (5 bases). V was pared by 3 bases and J by 5 bases, with 13 bases between. Germline V CDR1 and CDR2: SEHNR, FQNEAQ (reference sequence). The CDR3 consists of 15 residues. The CDR3 DNA reads TGTGCCAGCAGCTTGGGGAGCGTTCAAACCGGGGAGCTGTTTTTT. It translates to CASSLGSVQTGELFF.

The J gene is TRBJ1-6, the V gene TRBV27, with D unresolved. With 5 bases removed from V and 4 bases from J, the gap between germline ends came to 9 bases. This CDR3 spans 14 amino acids. The germline V gene has CDR1 MNHEY and CDR2 SMNVEV (reference sequence). Written as DNA, the CDR3 is TGTGCCAGCAGTATATTCCCTTATAATTCACCCCTCCACTTT. Translated: CASSIFPYNSPLHF.

There are a few counts of this clonotype. CDR3 loop: CASSLTGQGTDTQYF. CDR3 DNA sequence: TGTGCCAGCAGCCTAACGGGACAGGGCACAGATACGCAGTATTTT. The chain combines TRBV7-7 with TRBJ2-3; TRBD1 aligns across 8 bases. J lost 1 base, V lost 5 bases, and 5 bases had no gene match. The length of the CDR3 is 15 residues. Germline loops: CDR1 SSHAT, CDR2 FNYEAQ (reference sequence).

This clonotype was seen a few times. The chain links TRBV3-1 to TRBJ1-2; no definite D call. In germline, CDR1 is LGHDT, CDR2 YNNKEL (reference sequence). Trimming took 0 bases from V and 3 from J, leaving 8 bases between them. The CDR3 is made up of 14 amino acids. As DNA, the CDR3 is TGTGCCAGCAGCCAAGATTCAGGTTACTATGGCTACACCTTC. It yields the protein CASSQDSGYYGYTF.

The chain is built from TRBV25-1 and TRBJ2-1; D gene uncertain. This CDR3 spans 16 amino acids. V was clipped by 5 bases and J by 2 bases, with 16 bases between them. The germline CDR1 and CDR2 sequences are MGHDK and SYGVNS. The CDR3 DNA sequence: TGTGCCAGCAGTTCAAACGACGCCACCGCCTACAATGAGCAGTTCTTC. Protein sequence: CASSSNDATAYNEQFF.

The genes are TRBV7-9 and TRBJ2-7; TRBD2 matches at 10 bases. The CDR3 is made up of 17 amino acids. Per germline, CDR1 SEHNR and CDR2 FQNEAQ (reference sequence). After removal of 0 bases from V and 3 bases from J, the junction contained 8 bases not matched to a gene. This CDR3 is CASSLAMSSGGSYEQYF. The CDR3, as DNA: TGTGCCAGCAGCTTAGCTATGTCTAGCGGGGGAAGCTACGAGCAGTACTTC.

This clonotype has more than one count but fewer than ten. V usage is TRBV7-2 and J usage is TRBJ2-2; 7 bases align to TRBD2. Looked up from germline, CDR1 is SGHTA and CDR2 is FQGNSA. The CDR3 extends over 17 amino acids. V shed 4 bases, J shed 5 bases, and the junction held 13 bases outside the gene matches. The DNA for the CDR3 is TGTGCCAGCAGCTCAACGAGACTAGCTGGGGGAACCGGGGAGCTGTTTTTT. Its translation: CASSSTRLAGGTGELFF. The entire variable domain, with the rest obtained from reference TRBV7-2 and TRBJ2-2, is as follows: GAGVSQSPSNKVTEKGKDVELRCDPISGHTALYWYRQSLGQGLEFLIYFQGNSAPDKSGLPSDRFSAERTGGSVSTLTIQRTQQEDSAVYLCASSSTRLAGGTGELFFGEGSRLTVL.

The rearrangement links TRBV28 to TRBJ2-4, with 10 bases identical to TRBD2. Matching the DNA end better, TRBJ2-7 makes the J call doubtful. Germline lookup yields CDR1 MDHEN and CDR2 SYDVKM. The CDR3 spans 15 residues. The CDR3 is CASSGTSDGIYEQYF. The DNA for the CDR3 is TGTGCCAGCAGCGGGACTAGCGATGGGATATACGAGCAGTACTTC.

In its sample, this clonotype was seen a few times. V is TRBV24-1 and J is TRBJ2-7; D is possibly TRBD1 (6 bases). V was clipped by 7 bases and J by 2 bases, with 14 bases between them. The CDR3 is made up of 14 amino acids. The germline CDR1 and CDR2 sequences are KGHDR and SFDVKD. This chain's CDR3 is CATSPGHRPYEQYF. The CDR3 DNA sequence: TGTGCCACCAGCCCGGGACACCGACCCTACGAGCAGTACTTC.

CDR3 bases: TGTGCCAGCGCCTTAGCGGGGGGACAAGAGACCCAGTACTTC. Translated, it gives CASALAGGQETQYF. The chain links TRBV2 to TRBJ2-5; 10 nucleotides match TRBD2. The V gene end was trimmed by 8 bases and the J gene end by 2 bases; junction bases not matched to a gene: 5. CDR1 is SNHLY and CDR2 is FYNNEI in the germline V gene. The CDR3 covers 14 residues.

The chain uses TRBV12-3 or TRBV12-4 and TRBJ2-7; D is perhaps TRBD1 (6 bases). CDR3 size: 14 residues. The V gene lost 6 bases and the J gene lost 5 bases, with 17 bases spanning the gap. CDR3 sequence reads: CASSLQGICHEQYF. Written as DNA, the CDR3 is TGTGCCAGCAGCTTACAGGGTATTTGCCACGAGCAGTACTTC.

This clonotype was seen more than once but under ten times. This rearrangement joins TRBV20-1 to TRBJ2-3; 10 nucleotides align to TRBD2. The junction had 3 bases not matched to a gene; V was cut back by 6 bases and J by 3 bases. This CDR3 has 13 residues. In germline, CDR1 is DFQATT, CDR2 SNEGSKA (reference sequence). In nucleotides, the CDR3 is TGCAGTGCGCAACTAGCGGGAACAGATACGCAGTATTTT. Amino acid sequence: CSAQLAGTDTQYF.

In DNA form, the CDR3 reads TGTGCCAGCAGTCTCTATGGCGACAGGCAAGAGACCCAGTACTTC. Its protein is CASSLYGDRQETQYF. The rearrangement joins TRBV3-1 to TRBJ2-5; TRBD1 might be the D (6 bases). The germline V gene has CDR1 LGHDT and CDR2 YNNKEL (reference sequence). With 6 bases removed from V and 2 bases from J, the gap between germline ends came to 16 bases. The CDR3 has 15 residues.

As regards this clonotype: A junction end diverges from the germline sequence, so it may reflect a read error. The chain joins TRBV5-1 to TRBJ1-4; no clear D gene. The CDR3 sequence is 13 residues long. From germline, CDR1 is SGHRS and CDR2 YFSETQ. The CDR3 loop is CASRINRDEKRFF. The CDR3 DNA follows: TGCGCCAGCAGGATCAACCGCGATGAAAAACGGTTTTTT. Looking up the rest from reference TRBV5-1 and TRBJ1-4 gives the full variable domain: KAGVTQTPRYLIKTRGQQVTLSCSPISGHRSVSWYQQTPGQGLQFLFEYFSETQRNKGNFPGRFSGRQFSNSRSEMNVSTLELGDSALYLCASRINRDEKRFFGSGTQLSVL.

The chain couples TRBV4-3 to TRBJ2-3, with D perhaps being TRBD1 or TRBD2 (5 bases each). CDR3 length equals 16 residues. Per germline, CDR1 LGHNA and CDR2 YSLEER. Trimming cost V 3 bases and J 0 bases, with 13 bases left between them. The CDR3 region has the DNA TGCGCCAGCAGCCAGGAACCGGGACCGAGCACAGATACGCAGTATTTT. Translated, it gives CASSQEPGPSTDTQYF.